Following are 11 T cell receptor beta chains from one sample sequenced in a study of blood T cells in healthy people across ages. Sample-barcoded 5' priming and a J-beta primer mix drove a second PCR of roughly 7 to 11 cycles. TCRdb re-called the 5' RACE reads with MiXCR, one entry per CDR3 protein. Here the sample spans around 1.1 million distinct CDR3 sequences, 35% to 40% being singletons. The sample taken for sequencing was blood. Receptors originate from a man younger than 35 in good health.

This clonotype was seen only a few times. CDR3 amino acids: CASSSSASGTDTQYF. In nucleotides, the CDR3 is TGTGCCAGCAGTTCGTCGGCTTCGGGCACAGATACGCAGTATTTT. The V call is TRBV12-3 or TRBV12-4, the J call TRBJ2-3; D remains unclear. The CDR3 runs to 15 residues. The ends were cut back, 4 bases at V and 1 base at J, with 12 bases in the middle.

This clonotype was counted only a few times. The V call is TRBV9, the J call TRBJ1-5; 11 positions agree with TRBD1. The CDR3 spans 16 residues. Germline assignment: CDR1 SGDLS and CDR2 YYNGEE. The V gene end was trimmed by 4 bases and the J gene end by 3 bases; junction bases not matched to a gene: 6. The DNA of the CDR3 is TGTGCCAGCAGCCTTGGGACAGGGGGTTACAATCAGCCCCAGCATTTT. It codes for CASSLGTGGYNQPQHF.

This clonotype has a count of ten or more. The CDR3 bases are TGTGCCAGCAGCTCCAGTGGAGGGGGGAACTATGGCTACACCTTC. It codes for CASSSSGGGNYGYTF. V usage is TRBV7-2 and J usage is TRBJ1-2, with a tentative D call TRBD1 (6 bases). This CDR3 is built from 15 residues. Trimming removed 4 bases at V and 2 bases at J, with 14 bases between. Germline lookup yields CDR1 SGHTA and CDR2 FQGNSA. The full variable domain, with the rest looked up from reference TRBV7-2 and TRBJ1-2, is GAGVSQSPSNKVTEKGKDVELRCDPISGHTALYWYRQSLGQGLEFLIYFQGNSAPDKSGLPSDRFSAERTGGSVSTLTIQRTQQEDSAVYLCASSSSGGGNYGYTFGSGTRLTVV.

This clonotype was seen a few times. The CDR3 protein is CASSLATVEGEAFF. In DNA, the CDR3 is TGTGCCAGCAGCTTAGCCACGGTTGAGGGTGAAGCTTTCTTT. This sequence joins TRBV7-9 and TRBJ1-1; D is unclear. In germline, CDR1 is SEHNR, CDR2 FQNEAQ (reference sequence). Trimming removed 0 bases at V and 7 bases at J, with 12 bases between. This CDR3 is 14 amino acids long.

The gene calls are TRBV10-3 and TRBJ1-1; TRBD1 might be the D (5 bases). The CDR3 runs 13 residues. Germline assignment: CDR1 ENHRY and CDR2 SYGVKD. The germline V and J ends were trimmed by 0 bases and 10 bases, with 12 bases remaining between them. The CDR3 DNA reads TGTGCCATCAGTGAGTCGACTAGGGGTACAGCTTTCTTT. This encodes CAISESTRGTAFF.

The J gene is TRBJ1-1, the V gene TRBV20-1; D perhaps matches TRBD1 (5 bases). The CDR3 runs to 14 residues. V lost 1 base and J lost 5, with 14 bases in between. Germline V gives CDR1 DFQATT, CDR2 SNEGSKA (reference sequence). CDR3: CSARVQHGHTEAFF. Here the CDR3 DNA reads TGCAGTGCTAGAGTACAACATGGACATACTGAAGCTTTCTTT.

This clonotype was detected a few times. CDR3 residues: CASSPVGRSAKNIQYF. The CDR3 DNA reads as TGTGCCAGCTCACCGGTTGGCAGATCAGCCAAAAACATTCAGTACTTC. The J gene is TRBJ2-4, the V gene TRBV18, with D uncertain. V lost 3 bases to trimming and J lost 0 bases, with 12 bases between them. CDR3 size: 16 residues. Germline CDR1 reads KGHSH; CDR2 reads LQKENI. The full variable domain, completed using reference TRBV18 and TRBJ2-4, is NAGVMQNPRHLVRRRGQEARLRCSPMKGHSHVYWYRQLPEEGLKFMVYLQKENIIDESGMPKERFSAEFPKEGPSILRIQQVVRGDSAAYFCASSPVGRSAKNIQYFGAGTRLSVL.

This clonotype occurred a few times. The gene calls are TRBV20-1 and TRBJ2-7; D is uncertain. V lost 0 bases and J 4 bases, leaving 13 bases between the germline ends. CDR1 is DFQATT and CDR2 is SNEGSKA in the germline V gene (reference sequence). The CDR3 totals 14 residues. CDR3: CSARDAASSYEQYF. CDR3 nucleotides: TGCAGTGCTAGAGATGCAGCCTCTTCATACGAGCAGTACTTC.

This clonotype appeared a few times. The chain employs TRBV20-1 and TRBJ1-2; D ambiguous. The germline V gene encodes CDR1 DFQATT and CDR2 SNEGSKA (reference sequence). This CDR3 is built from 13 residues. Trimming cost V 0 bases and J 7 bases, with 12 bases left between them. The CDR3 nucleotides read TGCAGTGCTAGAGATCGGCAGGTTGGTGGCTACACCTTC. It codes for CSARDRQVGGYTF.

The sample holds a few counts of this clonotype. V gene TRBV5-6 combines with J gene TRBJ1-2, with TRBD1 as a possible D gene (6 bases). Per germline, CDR1 SGHDT and CDR2 YYEEEE. The CDR3 is 13 amino acids. Between the trimmed V and J ends, which lost 4 bases and 6 bases, there was a span of 13 bases. The CDR3: CASSPNRVNGYTF. For the CDR3, the DNA is TGTGCCAGCAGCCCCAACAGGGTAAATGGCTACACCTTC.

The chain couples TRBV12-3 or TRBV12-4 to TRBJ1-1; D might be TRBD1 (5 bases). V lost 7 bases to trimming and J lost 10 bases, with 16 bases between them. CDR3 length equals 12 residues. The CDR3 DNA follows: TGTGCCAGCATCGGGGCCCGGGTTGGAGCTTTCTTT. Protein: CASIGARVGAFF.